The clone carrying this T cell receptor beta chain was seen only a few times. The data were obtained in a study of blood T cells in healthy people across ages. It was with a sample-barcoded 5' primer and a J-beta primer mix that a second PCR of about 6 to 12 cycles was run. A single record per CDR3 protein comes from TCRdb applying MiXCR to the 5' RACE reads. The sample carries approximately 730,000 distinct CDR3 sequences, roughly 50% recorded once. Per germline, CDR1 SNHLY and CDR2 FYNNEI. The CDR3 sequence is 14 residues long. The J segment lost 3 bases and the V segment lost 6 bases, leaving 4 bases of the junction unmatched.

The sequence was obtained from a man older than 75 in good health. The specimen sequenced was blood. The chain is built from TRBV2 and TRBJ1-1; TRBD1 aligns across 10 bases. CDR3 in DNA: TGTGCCAGCAGCTCGACAGGGGGCTACACTGAAGCTTTCTTT. It encodes CASSSTGGYTEAFF.